This is a list of T cell receptor beta chains from one sample in a study of T cells in Graves' hyperthyroidism and ophthalmopathy. Each CDR3 protein gets one entry after TCRdb re-called the multiplex PCR reads with MiXCR. The sample holds around 490,000 distinct CDR3 sequences, less than 20% seen once. Material: blood. These receptor sequences come from a middle-aged man with Graves' ophthalmopathy. Each CDR3 is given with its conserved first and last residue. A D gene is named only where the DNA matches it firmly. For some rows the clone size is stated as once, few or many, or as a class when expanded; others skip it.

clone_size	d_call	v_call	cdr3_length	j_call	cdr3_nt	cdr3_aa
few	TRBD1	TRBV12-3/TRBV12-4	14	TRBJ1-2	TGTGCCAGCTCCTACTCGGGACAGGGGACTGGCTACACCTTC	CASSYSGQGTGYTF
many	.	TRBV6-2/TRBV6-3	15	TRBJ2-1	TGTGCCAGCCTCGACGTCCTGAGCTCCTACAATGAGCAGTTCTTC	CASLDVLSSYNEQFF
many	.	TRBV28	15	TRBJ2-7	TGTGCCAGCACCTCGACCTCGGTTTTCTTATACGAGCAGTACTTC	CASTSTSVFLYEQYF
many	TRBD1	TRBV5-1	14	TRBJ1-5	TGCGCCAGCAGCCCCGGGACAGGGGATCAGCCCCAGCATTTT	CASSPGTGDQPQHF
.	.	TRBV29-1	13	TRBJ1-2	TGCAGCGTTGAAGGGGACACTTTCTATGGCTACACCTTC	CSVEGDTFYGYTF
many	.	TRBV30	11	TRBJ2-3	TGTGCCTGGAGTCCTACAGATACGCAGTATTTT	CAWSPTDTQYF
few	TRBD1	TRBV5-1	15	TRBJ1-5	TGCGCCAGCAGCGACGGGACAGGGGGCGGCAGGCCCCAGCATTTT	CASSDGTGGGRPQHF
few	.	TRBV28	12	TRBJ2-7	TGTGCCAGCAGTTCCCTAGCGTGGGAGCAGTACTTC	CASSSLAWEQYF
.	TRBD2	TRBV7-2	15	TRBJ2-5	TGTGCCAGCAGCTTAGACAGCGGGAGGGGGGAGACCCAGTACTTC	CASSLDSGRGETQYF
many	.	TRBV2	10	TRBJ2-7	TGTGCCAGCAGGGCCTACGAGCAGTACTTC	CASRAYEQYF
many	TRBD2	TRBV11-2	16	TRBJ2-5	TGTGCCAGCAGCTCCCGGAGACTAGCGGGAGGAGAGACCCAGTACTTC	CASSSRRLAGGETQYF
.	.	TRBV7-3	14	TRBJ2-3	TGTGCCAGCAGCATGACAGGTAGCACAGATACGCAGTATTTT	CASSMTGSTDTQYF
many	.	TRBV2	13	TRBJ2-2	TGTGCCAGCAAGCGTTGGGACACCGGGGAGCTGTTTTTT	CASKRWDTGELFF
.	.	TRBV14	12	TRBJ2-5	TGTGCCAGCAGCCAAAGTGGGAGAACCCAGTACTTC	CASSQSGRTQYF
.	.	TRBV29-1	13	TRBJ1-2	TGCAGCGACCGACAGGAATCAGGCTATGGCTACACCTTC	CSDRQESGYGYTF
many	.	TRBV7-8	14	TRBJ2-3	TGTGCCAGCAGCTTAGTACTAGGGGAAGGTACGCAGTATTTT	CASSLVLGEGTQYF
few	TRBD2	TRBV7-2	16	TRBJ2-7	TGTGCCAGCAGCTCACTTAGCGGGAGGGCCAGGTACAGGCAGTACTTC	CASSSLSGRARYRQYF
many	.	TRBV28	15	TRBJ1-2	TGTGCCAGCAGTTTAAATGGGGCAGGGCACTATGGCTACACCTTC	CASSLNGAGHYGYTF
many	.	TRBV7-6	13	TRBJ2-1	TGTGCCAGCAGCCCCCTTCCGATCAATGAGCAGTTCTTC	CASSPLPINEQFF
once	TRBD1	TRBV20-1	13	TRBJ2-7	TGCAGTGCTAGCGGCAGGGGGCTCTACGAGCAGTACTTC	CSASGRGLYEQYF
.	.	TRBV6-4	13	TRBJ1-1	TGTGCCAGCAGCCTTGCCGGGGGCGGGAGAGCTTTCTTT	CASSLAGGGRAFF
few	TRBD1	TRBV10-3	15	TRBJ2-3	TGTGCCATCAGGGACAGGGACAACGCGGTAGATACGCAGTATTTT	CAIRDRDNAVDTQYF
few	.	TRBV9	15	TRBJ1-6	TGTGCCAGCAGCGTAGCCTCAGGGATGGATTCACCCCTCCACTTT	CASSVASGMDSPLHF
.	TRBD2	TRBV7-8	16	TRBJ2-3	TGTGCCAGCAGCGTAAATAGCGGGAGAGCGGCAGATACGCAGTATTTT	CASSVNSGRAADTQYF
many	.	TRBV6-2/TRBV6-3	19	TRBJ2-3	TGTGCCAGCAGTTACTCGACGCGTTCAGGGTTGGGGAGCACAGATACGCAGTATTTT	CASSYSTRSGLGSTDTQYF